These T cell receptor beta chains were read from a single sample in a study of cytomegalovirus exposure and HLA in healthy donors. Produced via immunoSEQ multiplex PCR; TCRdb's table is partial and in-frame only. Among under 200,000 clones listed, around 79% were seen once. The specimen sequenced was PBMCs. The source of these receptors is a man in his forties or fifties in good health and CMV-seropositive. Both conserved end residues are part of each CDR3. D genes are given only for firm matches. Rows give clone size only sometimes, using once, few, many, or a class for an expanded clone.

J | size | V | D | DNA | CDR3
TRBJ1-1 | NA | TRBV5-1 | TRBD1 | TGCGCCAGCAGCCCTGGGACAGCTTATGAAGCTTTCTTT | CASSPGTAYEAFF
TRBJ2-7 | NA | TRBV5-1 | TRBD2 | TGCGCCAGCAGCTTGGGGGTAGCGGGGGACTACGAGCAGTACTTC | CASSLGVAGDYEQYF
TRBJ1-5 | NA | TRBV7-6 | TRBD1 | TGTGCCAGCAGCTTTGGGACAGGGGGCGATCAGCCCCAGCATTTT | CASSFGTGGDQPQHF
TRBJ2-2 | NA | TRBV30 | NA | TGTGCCTGGAGTGTAGGGGCGAACACCGGGGAGCTGTTTTTT | CAWSVGANTGELFF
TRBJ2-7 | NA | TRBV7-2 | NA | TGTGCCAGCAGCTCGTTCGGGGGGCTCTACGAGCAGTACTTC | CASSSFGGLYEQYF
TRBJ1-2 | NA | TRBV11-2 | NA | TGTGCCAGCAGCTTACTCCTCTATGGCTACACCTTC | CASSLLLYGYTF
TRBJ1-5 | NA | TRBV28 | NA | TGTGCCAGCAGCCGTGACGGCAGAGTACACTATAGCAATCAGCCCCAGCATTTT | CASSRDGRVHYSNQPQHF
TRBJ2-1 | NA | TRBV11-2 | NA | TGTGCCAGCAGCTTAGATGTCACAGGGCATGAGCAGTTCTTC | CASSLDVTGHEQFF
TRBJ1-1 | NA | TRBV5-6 | NA | TGTGCCAGCAGCCTAGGAGGGCCCGTCGCTTTCTTT | CASSLGGPVAFF
TRBJ2-5 | NA | TRBV29-1 | TRBD1 | TGCAGCGCCAGGGACAGGGGGGAGCAAGAGACCCAGTACTTC | CSARDRGEQETQYF
TRBJ2-1 | NA | TRBV21-1 | NA | TGTGCCAGCAGACGGACAGGGAAGCAGTTCTTC | CASRRTGKQFF
TRBJ2-2 | NA | TRBV9 | TRBD2 | TGTGCCAGCAGCGGGCCGGGAAGCGGGGGGAAAACCGGGGAGCTGTTTTTT | CASSGPGSGGKTGELFF
TRBJ1-1 | few | TRBV18 | NA | TGTGCCAGCTCATCTTCAGCGCACACTGAAGCTTTCTTT | CASSSSAHTEAFF
TRBJ2-7 | NA | TRBV25-1 | NA | TGTGCCAGCAGTGAATCCGCAGGGATGTACGAGCAGTACTTC | CASSESAGMYEQYF
TRBJ1-1 | NA | TRBV6-5 | NA | TGTGCCACCACCAGGGGACAGAACACTGAAGCTTTCTTT | CATTRGQNTEAFF
TRBJ1-1 | few | TRBV2 | NA | TGTGCCAGCAGGGCCCTAATACAGACAGGAGCGAACACTGAAGCTTTCTTT | CASRALIQTGANTEAFF
TRBJ1-3 | NA | TRBV7-9 | NA | TGTGCCAGCAGGCGAGGTGGAAACACCATATATTTT | CASRRGGNTIYF
TRBJ2-5 | NA | TRBV11-1 | NA | TGTGCCAGCAGCTTAGAGGAGGAGACCCAGTACTTC | CASSLEEETQYF
TRBJ2-4 | NA | TRBV2 | TRBD1 | TGTGCCAGCAGGGGGGGACAGGGGCGGGGGAACATTCAGTACTTC | CASRGGQGRGNIQYF
TRBJ1-4 | NA | TRBV7-9 | TRBD1 | TGTGCCAGCAGCCCAAGGACAGGCGCAACTAATGAAAAACTGTTTTTT | CASSPRTGATNEKLFF
TRBJ2-3 | NA | TRBV19 | NA | TGTGCCAGTAGCCGCGGGGTTGTGGGTATGGGCAGCACAGATACGCAGTATTTT | CASSRGVVGMGSTDTQYF
TRBJ1-6 | NA | TRBV6-1 | NA | TGTGCCAGCAGTGAAATTGGGCGGACTAGGCCCCTCCACTTT | CASSEIGRTRPLHF
TRBJ2-2 | NA | TRBV5-1 | TRBD2 | TGCGCCAGCAGCTTGGTATTGGGACTCCCTAGCGGGGGTTCAACCGGGGAGCTGTTTTTT | CASSLVLGLPSGGSTGELFF
TRBJ1-2 | NA | TRBV5-5 | NA | TGTGCCAGCATTTTAAGCGGCGGTGGGAACTATGGCTACACCTTC | CASILSGGGNYGYTF
TRBJ1-1 | NA | TRBV7-2 | TRBD1 | TGTGCCAGCAGTTTGACAGGGGCCGGCACTGAAGCTTTCTTT | CASSLTGAGTEAFF
TRBJ1-1 | few | TRBV5-1 | NA | TGCGCCAGCAGCTTGGGAGGGGGTTACAGGAACACTGAAGCTTTCTTT | CASSLGGGYRNTEAFF
TRBJ2-2 | NA | TRBV6-1 | NA | TGTGCCAGCAGTGAATGGCTGAACACCGGGGAGCTGTTTTTT | CASSEWLNTGELFF
TRBJ2-3 | NA | TRBV15 | TRBD2 | TGTGCCACCAGCAGAGATCGGGGACTAGCGGGGGTGCAGTATTTT | CATSRDRGLAGVQYF
TRBJ1-3 | NA | TRBV4-3 | TRBD1 | TGCGCCAGCAGCCAAGGAACAGGGGATATAAACACCATATATTTT | CASSQGTGDINTIYF
TRBJ2-7 | NA | TRBV18 | NA | TGTGCCAGCGTTGGGAACAGGGCGACCTACGAGCAGTACTTC | CASVGNRATYEQYF
TRBJ2-3 | NA | TRBV20-1 | NA | TGCAGTGCGCGTGACTACCCTTCTGTTATTTTT | CSARDYPSVIF
TRBJ1-6 | NA | TRBV7-8 | TRBD1 | TGTGCCAGCAGCTTAAGGGCCCGACAGGGAGATTCACCCCTCCACTTT | CASSLRARQGDSPLHF
TRBJ2-5 | NA | TRBV29-1 | NA | TGCAGCGTCACCAGGGGCCCAATGGAGACCCAGTACTTC | CSVTRGPMETQYF
TRBJ1-1 | NA | TRBV11-2 | NA | TGTGCCAGCAGCTCGGTCATGAACACTGAAGCTTTCTTT | CASSSVMNTEAFF
TRBJ2-5 | NA | TRBV5-6 | NA | TGTGCCAGCAGCTCCATAGCCTTAGAGGAGACCCAGTACTTC | CASSSIALEETQYF
TRBJ1-5 | NA | TRBV19 | TRBD1 | TGTGCCAGTAGTACGGACAGGGGCGGGCAGCCCCAGCATTTT | CASSTDRGGQPQHF
TRBJ2-1 | NA | TRBV7-9 | NA | TGTGCCAGCAGCTTAAGGAACGGGGGCAATGAGCAGTTCTTC | CASSLRNGGNEQFF
TRBJ1-5 | NA | TRBV7-2 | NA | TGTGCCAGCAGCAGCGGGGGGGGTCAGCCCCAGCATTTT | CASSSGGGQPQHF
TRBJ1-4 | few | TRBV4-1 | NA | TGCGCCAGCAGCCAAGGGCCCGGGACTCTAGATGAAAAACTGTTTTTT | CASSQGPGTLDEKLFF
TRBJ2-2 | NA | TRBV6-5 | NA | TGTGCCAGTCGTTTAGGAGGGAACACCGGGGAGCTGTTTTTT | CASRLGGNTGELFF
TRBJ1-3 | NA | TRBV2 | NA | TGTGCCAGCAGTGAAGGGCGGGGCCGGGGAAACACCATATATTTT | CASSEGRGRGNTIYF
TRBJ1-5 | NA | TRBV19 | NA | TGTGCCAGTAGTATTGGGGGGGCCGGCCAGCCCCAGCATTTT | CASSIGGAGQPQHF
TRBJ1-5 | NA | TRBV10-2 | NA | TGCGCCAGCAGTGTCGACAGTGACAATCAGCCCCAGCATTTT | CASSVDSDNQPQHF